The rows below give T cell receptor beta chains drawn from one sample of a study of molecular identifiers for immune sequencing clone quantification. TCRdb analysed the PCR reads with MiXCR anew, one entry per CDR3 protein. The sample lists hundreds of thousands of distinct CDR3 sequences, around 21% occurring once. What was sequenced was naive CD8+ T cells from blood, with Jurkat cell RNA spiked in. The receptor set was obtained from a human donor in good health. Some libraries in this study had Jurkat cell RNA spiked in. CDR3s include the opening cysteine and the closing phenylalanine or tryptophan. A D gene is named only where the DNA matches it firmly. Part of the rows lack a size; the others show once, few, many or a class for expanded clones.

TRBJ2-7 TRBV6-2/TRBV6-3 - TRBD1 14 TGTGCCAGCAGTACCCCGGGACAGGGTTACGAGCAGTACTTC CASSTPGQGYEQYF
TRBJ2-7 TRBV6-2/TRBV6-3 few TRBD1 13 TGTGCCAGCAGTACGGACAGGGGAGGCGAGCAGTACTTC CASSTDRGGEQYF
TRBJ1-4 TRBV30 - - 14 TGTGCCTGGAGGACCTCCCCAGGGCACGAAAAACTGTTTTTT CAWRTSPGHEKLFF
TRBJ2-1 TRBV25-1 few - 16 TGTGCCAGCAGTGTCCATCTTTATAGGTGGAGCGATGAGCAGTTCTTC CASSVHLYRWSDEQFF
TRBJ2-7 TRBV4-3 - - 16 TGCGCCAGCAGCCAAGACCCCAAAACAGGGTACTACGAGCAGTACTTC CASSQDPKTGYYEQYF
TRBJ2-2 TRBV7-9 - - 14 TGTGCCAGCAGCTTAGTTGTCGGAACCGGGGAGCTGTTTTTT CASSLVVGTGELFF
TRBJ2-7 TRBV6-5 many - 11 TGTGCCAGCAGTTCCCTCGGCGAGCAGTACTTC CASSSLGEQYF
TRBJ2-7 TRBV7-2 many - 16 TGTGCCAGCAGCCTGGGACGGTGGAAACTTTCCTACGAGCAGTACTTC CASSLGRWKLSYEQYF
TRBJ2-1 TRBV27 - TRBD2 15 TGTGTCAGCAGTGAGAGCGGGGGGGATTACAATGAGCAGTTCTTC CVSSESGGDYNEQFF
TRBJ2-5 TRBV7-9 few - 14 TGTGCCAGCAGCTTAGTTTTTCGTGCCGGGACCCAGTACTTC CASSLVFRAGTQYF
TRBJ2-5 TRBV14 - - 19 TGTGCCAGCAGCCAACAGCAAAGTGGACGGACGACAGTCTGGGGGACCCAGTACTTC CASSQQQSGRTTVWGTQYF
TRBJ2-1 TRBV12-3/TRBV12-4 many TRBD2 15 TGTGCCAGCAGTCCATGGAGCGGGGCAGTTGATGAGCAGTTCTTC CASSPWSGAVDEQFF
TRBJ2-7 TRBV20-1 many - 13 TGCAGTGCTAGAGATGGTAGCTCCTACGAGCAGTACTTC CSARDGSSYEQYF
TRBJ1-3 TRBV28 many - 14 TGTGCCAGCAGTTTAAGGCAAACTGGAAACACCATATATTTT CASSLRQTGNTIYF
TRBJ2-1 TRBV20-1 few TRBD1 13 TGCAGTGCTAGTGGGACAGGGGTTAATGAGCAGTTCTTC CSASGTGVNEQFF
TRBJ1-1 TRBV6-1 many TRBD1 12 TGTGCCAGCCGGACAGGGAACACTGAAGCTTTCTTT CASRTGNTEAFF
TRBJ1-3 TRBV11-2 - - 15 TGTGCCAGCAGCCCTGCGGCCTCCTCTGGAAACACCATATATTTT CASSPAASSGNTIYF
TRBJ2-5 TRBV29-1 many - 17 TGCAGCGTTGAAACTCCCCTAGAGGGGCGGGTGCAAGAGACCCAGTACTTC CSVETPLEGRVQETQYF
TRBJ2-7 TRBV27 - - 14 TGTGCCAGCAGTTTCAGCGGGACAAACTACGAGCAGTACTTC CASSFSGTNYEQYF
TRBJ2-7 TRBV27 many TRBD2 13 TGTGCCAGCAGTACCCGGGGGGGTCGCGAGCAGTACTTC CASSTRGGREQYF
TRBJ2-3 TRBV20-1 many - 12 TGCAGTGCAAGTCCGGGCACAGATACGCAGTATTTT CSASPGTDTQYF
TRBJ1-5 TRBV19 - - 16 TGTGCCAGTAGTATGGCGTCGCGGGGCAGCAATCAGCCCCAGCATTTT CASSMASRGSNQPQHF
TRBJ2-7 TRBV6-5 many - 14 TGTGCCAGCAGTTACGCCGGACAAAGCTACGAGCAGTACTTC CASSYAGQSYEQYF
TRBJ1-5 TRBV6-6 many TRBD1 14 TGTGCCAGCAGTTTTGACAGGGGGACTCAGCCCCAGCATTTT CASSFDRGTQPQHF
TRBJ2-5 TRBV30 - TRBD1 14 TGTGCCTGGACCCCGGGACAGACACAAGAGACCCAGTACTTC CAWTPGQTQETQYF
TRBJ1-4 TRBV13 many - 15 TGTGCCAGCAGCTTAGGATCGGGGTACAACGAAAAACTGTTTTTT CASSLGSGYNEKLFF
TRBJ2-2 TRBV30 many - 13 TGTGCCTGGAGCGACGACGGTACCGGGGAGCTGTTTTTT CAWSDDGTGELFF
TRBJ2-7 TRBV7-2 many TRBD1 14 TGTGCCAGCAGCCCAATCCGGGACAGCTACGAGCAGTACTTC CASSPIRDSYEQYF
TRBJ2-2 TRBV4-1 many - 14 TGCGCCAGCAGCCCACTCCTAGAGGTCGGGGAGCTGTTTTTT CASSPLLEVGELFF
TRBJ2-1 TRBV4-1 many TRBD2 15 TGCGCCAGCAGGGGGCTAGCGGGGGGGCAAAATGAGCAGTTCTTC CASRGLAGGQNEQFF
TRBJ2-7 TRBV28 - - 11 TGTGCCAGCAGTACTTCCTACGAGCAGTCCTTC CASSTSYEQSF
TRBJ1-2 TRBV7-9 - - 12 TGTGCCATCAAAGCCGAGACAGGTGGCTACACCTTC CAIKAETGGYTF
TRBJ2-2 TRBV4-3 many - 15 TGCGCCAGCAGCCAAGATCGGTGGGGGGCCGGGGAGCTGTTTTTT CASSQDRWGAGELFF
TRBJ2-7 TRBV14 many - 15 TGTGCCAGCAGCCCGATCCGGGGGAGCTCCTACGAGCAGTACTTC CASSPIRGSSYEQYF
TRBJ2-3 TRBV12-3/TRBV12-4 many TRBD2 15 TGTGCCAGCAGTTTGGCGGGAGAGAGGGCAGATACGCAGTATTTT CASSLAGERADTQYF
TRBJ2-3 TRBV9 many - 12 TGTGCCAGCAGCGACTATTCAGATACGCAGTATTTT CASSDYSDTQYF
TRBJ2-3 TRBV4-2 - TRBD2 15 TGTGCCAGCAGCCGAGTAGCGGGGAGCACAGATACGCAGTATTTT CASSRVAGSTDTQYF
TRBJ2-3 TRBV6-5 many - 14 TGTGCCAGCAGTTACTCCCTAGTAGCAGATACGCAGTATTTT CASSYSLVADTQYF
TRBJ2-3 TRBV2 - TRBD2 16 TGTGCCAGCAGTGATCCTAGCGGGAAATACCCAGATACGCAGTATTTT CASSDPSGKYPDTQYF
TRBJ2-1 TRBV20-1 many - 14 TGCAGTGCTAGACTACCGAATAATTACAATGAGCAGTTCTTC CSARLPNNYNEQFF
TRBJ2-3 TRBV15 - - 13 TGTGCCACCAGCAGAAAAAGCACAGATACGCAGTATTTT CATSRKSTDTQYF
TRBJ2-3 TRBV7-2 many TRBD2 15 TGTGCCAGCAGCGCTAGCGGGGGAAGCACAGATACGCAGTATTTT CASSASGGSTDTQYF
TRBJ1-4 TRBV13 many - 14 TGTGCCAGCAGCTTAGCAGGGAACGAGGAAAAACTGTTTTTT CASSLAGNEEKLFF
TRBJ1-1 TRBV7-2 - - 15 TGTGCCAGCAGCCCAGCGTTGGAGAGGAGCACTGAAGCTTTCTTT CASSPALERSTEAFF
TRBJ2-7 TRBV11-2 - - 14 TGTGCCAGCAGCTTATCGGGTGAGGCCTGCGAGCAGTACTTC CASSLSGEACEQYF
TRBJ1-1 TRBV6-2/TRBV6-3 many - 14 TGTGCCAGCAGTTACTCAAGGGCTGAGACTGAAGCTTTCTTT CASSYSRAETEAFF
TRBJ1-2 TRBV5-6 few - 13 TGTGCCAGCAGCTCCCTGGGCGACTATGGCTACACCTTC CASSSLGDYGYTF
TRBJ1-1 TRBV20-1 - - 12 TGCAGTGCCCGAGATGGGGCCACTGAAGCTTTCTTT CSARDGATEAFF
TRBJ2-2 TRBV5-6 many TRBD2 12 TGTGCCTCCACGGGAGGGACCGGGGAGCTGTTTTTT CASTGGTGELFF
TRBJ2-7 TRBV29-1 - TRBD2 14 TGCAGCGCAACAACTAGCGGAGGTTCCTACGAGCAGTACTTC CSATTSGGSYEQYF
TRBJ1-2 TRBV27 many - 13 TGTGCCAGCAGTTTAGGGGCAGGGTATGGCTACACCTTC CASSLGAGYGYTF
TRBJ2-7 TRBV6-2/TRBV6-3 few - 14 TGTGCCAGCAGACTCCCGGACACCGGGGACGAGCAGTACTTC CASRLPDTGDEQYF
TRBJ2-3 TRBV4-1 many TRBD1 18 TGCGCCAGCAGCCAAGGACTCCAGGCAGGGGGTCCGACAGATACGCAGTATTTT CASSQGLQAGGPTDTQYF
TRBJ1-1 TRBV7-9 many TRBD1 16 TGTGCCAGCAGCTCCCCGGGACAGGGTCGGGACACTGAAGCTTTCTTT CASSSPGQGRDTEAFF
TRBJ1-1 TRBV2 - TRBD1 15 TGTGCCAGCAGTTCTATACAGGGGGCGAACACTGAAGCTTTCTTT CASSSIQGANTEAFF